This T cell receptor (beta chain) was sequenced in a study of regulatory T cells in long-lasting Graves disease. This clonotype occurred a few times. One end of the junction fails to match germline, which may point to a read error. The time point: newly diagnosed GD, antithyroid drugs for less than 3 months. PBMC RNA served as the TCR library source. An endocrinology unit in Xi'an, China, supplied the patients. Arm-PCR of CDR3 regions and iRepertoire HTBI primers were used to build TCR beta libraries. In TCRdb, the multiplex PCR reads were re-called with MiXCR into one record per CDR3 protein. This table holds 400,000 to 500,000 distinct CDR3 sequences, about 15% found once. Germline V CDR1 and CDR2: MRHNA, SNTAGT. This CDR3 has 13 residues. These same data were also listed under a study on T cells in Graves' hyperthyroidism and ophthalmopathy.

The sequence was obtained from a woman between 45 and 60 years old with Graves disease. The J gene is TRBJ1-5, the V gene TRBV6-4; no reliable D call. The sequencing used peripheral blood mononuclear cells (PBMCs), collected at new diagnosis, from a patient treated with antithyroid drugs. CDR3 sequence (DNA): TGTACCAGCAGTGACCCTGGAGGCCAGCCCCAGCATTTT. Its translation: CTSSDPGGQPQHF.